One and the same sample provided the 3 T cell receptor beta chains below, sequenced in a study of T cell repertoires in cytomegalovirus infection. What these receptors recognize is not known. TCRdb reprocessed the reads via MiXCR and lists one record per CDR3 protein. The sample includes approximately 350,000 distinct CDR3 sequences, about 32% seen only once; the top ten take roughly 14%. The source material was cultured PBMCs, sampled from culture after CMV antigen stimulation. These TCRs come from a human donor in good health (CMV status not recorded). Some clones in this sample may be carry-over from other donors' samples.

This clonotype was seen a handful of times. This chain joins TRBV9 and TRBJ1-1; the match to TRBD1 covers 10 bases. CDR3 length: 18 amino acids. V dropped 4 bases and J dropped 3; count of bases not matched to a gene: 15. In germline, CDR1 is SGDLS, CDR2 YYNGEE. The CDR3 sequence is CASSTNPGQGNSDTEAFF. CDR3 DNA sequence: TGTGCCAGCAGCACCAATCCGGGACAGGGGAATTCGGACACTGAAGCTTTCTTT.

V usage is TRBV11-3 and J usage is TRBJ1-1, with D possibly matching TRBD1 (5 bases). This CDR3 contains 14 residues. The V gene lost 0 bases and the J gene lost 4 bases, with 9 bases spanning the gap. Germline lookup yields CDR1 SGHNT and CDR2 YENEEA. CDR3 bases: TGTGCCAGCAGCTTAGAACTGGGGGTCACTGAAGCTTTCTTT. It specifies CASSLELGVTEAFF.

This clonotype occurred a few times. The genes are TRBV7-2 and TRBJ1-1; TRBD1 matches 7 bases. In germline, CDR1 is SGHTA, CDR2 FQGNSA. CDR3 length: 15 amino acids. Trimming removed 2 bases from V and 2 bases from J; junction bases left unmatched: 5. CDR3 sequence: CASSLRTGINTEAFF. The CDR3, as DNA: TGTGCCAGCAGCTTAAGGACAGGAATTAACACTGAAGCTTTCTTT.